The sequence of this T cell receptor (beta chain) was determined in a study of blood T cell repertoires in COVID-19. Study details: In each case, the material was cDNA or gDNA derived from T cells, B-cell-depleted T cells, or PBMCs.

Study processing details: For nucleated cells, counts were estimated from reference gene primer amplification. Sequencing used immunoSEQ multiplex PCR; TCRdb keeps in-frame clones, though not all of them. From that table come the V and J calls and clone size; the DNA was used to work out D and trimming. The sample shows around 250,000 clones, roughly 85% of them seen only once. In its sample, this clone was seen once. The specimen sequenced was peripheral blood. This clonotype was sampled from a man aged 50 to 60 with active or convalescent COVID-19.

The CDR3 reads CASSGGPETQYF. CDR3 coding DNA: TGTGCCAGCAGCGGAGGCCCAGAGACCCAGTACTTC. The chain links TRBV9 to TRBJ2-5; no firm D call. CDR3 size: 12 residues. Germline-derived CDR1 and CDR2 are SGDLS and YYNGEE. The V and J ends lost 3 bases and 4 bases respectively, with 7 bases between them.